These 14 T cell receptor beta chains were all obtained from the same sample, sequenced in a study of CD8+CD57+ T cells in acquired aplastic anemia. Researchers used genomic DNA as the template to profile TCR beta VDJ and CDR3. TCRdb re-called the reads with MiXCR, one entry per CDR3 protein. The sample lists under 200,000 distinct CDR3 sequences, roughly 43% occurring once. Sequenced patients had shown CD8+CD57+ cell expansion by flow cytometry. Sequencing was performed on sorted CD4+, CD8+, or CD8+CD57+ T cells (not recorded which) from PBMCs. These receptors originate from a human donor with aplastic anemia.

As to this clonotype: A much larger clone differs by one base, so this may be a read error. The chain has TRBV6-1 and TRBJ2-7; weak D call: TRBD2 (5 bases). Germline V CDR1 and CDR2: MNHNS, SASEGT. The CDR3 runs 14 residues. The V end lost 8 bases, the J end lost 2 bases, and 16 bases lay between the germline ends. The CDR3 here is CASGRGIDTYEQYF. The CDR3 nucleotides are TGTGCCAGCGGACGGGGAATAGATACCTACGAGCAGTACTTC.

The rearrangement joins TRBV29-1 to TRBJ2-3; perhaps TRBD2 as D (5 bases). Trimming cost V 3 bases and J 10 bases, with 11 bases left between them. CDR1 and CDR2 (germline): SQVTM, ANQGSEA. The CDR3 totals 11 residues. CDR3 nucleotide sequence: TGCAGCGTTGACCCGGGGAACGCGCAGTATTTT. As protein: CSVDPGNAQYF.

The rearrangement uses TRBV25-1 and TRBJ2-2; no clear D. This CDR3 is 11 amino acids long. CDR1 is MGHDK and CDR2 is SYGVNS in the germline V gene. Trimming left V 5 bases short and J 6 bases short, with 4 bases between. The CDR3 reads CASSIAGELFF. As DNA, the CDR3 is TGTGCCAGCAGTATTGCCGGGGAGCTGTTTTTT.

The table lists this clonotype with a few counts. This sequence joins TRBV12-3 or TRBV12-4 and TRBJ2-2; tentative D call: TRBD1 (6 bases). Trimming stripped 8 bases from V and 4 bases from J, with 20 bases between. The CDR3 contains 16 residues. The DNA of the CDR3 is TGTGCCAGCCGTAGACCACAGGGAGAGGGCACCGGGGAGCTGTTTTTT. Translated: CASRRPQGEGTGELFF.

This clonotype was detected ten times or more. This chain uses TRBV6-1 with TRBJ2-6; D is unresolved. Trimming removed 7 bases from V and 0 bases from J, with 16 bases in between. There are 17 residues in the CDR3. Germline V gene sequence: CDR1 MNHNS, CDR2 SASEGT. The CDR3 sequence is CASIRYSDLSGANVLTF. The CDR3 DNA reads TGTGCCAGCATTAGGTACTCCGACCTCTCTGGGGCCAACGTCCTGACTTTC.

This clonotype has a count of ten or more. The rearrangement uses TRBV2 and TRBJ1-6, with D perhaps TRBD1 (5 bases). The CDR3 runs to 14 residues. Germline CDR1 SNHLY, CDR2 FYNNEI. Trimming shortened V by 2 bases and J by 6 bases, and 8 bases separated the two germline ends. The CDR3 nucleotides read TGTGCCAGCAGTGAATCCGGGGGTAATTCACCCCTCCACTTT. Protein sequence: CASSESGGNSPLHF. Variable domain in full (rest from reference TRBV2 and TRBJ1-6): EPEVTQTPSHQVTQMGQEVILRCVPISNHLYFYWYRQILGQKVEFLVSFYNNEISEKSEIFDDQFSVERPDGSNFTLKIRSTKLEDSAMYFCASSESGGNSPLHFGNGTRLTVT.

Concerning this clonotype itself: At one end, the junction sequence differs from germline, possibly due to a read error. The V call is TRBV30, the J call TRBJ1-2; unclear D gene. The CDR3 extends over 14 amino acids. CDR1 is GTSNPN, CDR2 SVGIG, per germline (reference sequence). CDR3 region: CAWSQSGFKGGYIF. The CDR3 region has the DNA TGTGCCTGGAGTCAGAGCGGGTTCAAGGGTGGCTACATCTTC.

The chain is built from TRBV15 and TRBJ2-7, with a tentative D call TRBD1 (5 bases). Looked up from germline, CDR1 is LNHNV and CDR2 is YYDKDF (reference sequence). The V end was cut by 3 bases, the J end by 4 bases, with 19 bases between. This CDR3 comprises 16 residues. The CDR3 here is CATSSGMAGKGYEQYF. The CDR3, as DNA: TGTGCCACCAGCAGCGGAATGGCAGGGAAAGGATACGAGCAGTACTTC.

The chain joins TRBV24-1 to TRBJ2-6; TRBD1 might be the D (6 bases). The CDR3 covers 15 residues. Germline CDR1 and CDR2: KGHDR and SFDVKD. With 5 bases removed from V and 1 base from J, the gap between germline ends came to 8 bases. CDR3 sequence (DNA): TGTGCCACCAGTGGCAGGGGATCTGGGGCCAACGTCCTGACTTTC. Translating gives CATSGRGSGANVLTF.

This clonotype was recorded at least ten times. V is TRBV6-4 and J is TRBJ1-1; possibly TRBD1 for D (6 bases). This CDR3 contains 15 residues. V lost 6 bases, J lost 11 bases, and 25 bases lay in between. The germline V gene encodes CDR1 MRHNA and CDR2 SNTAGT. CDR3 sequence (DNA): TGTGCCAGCAGAATGTCGGACACCGGGAGGGGGAAGGCTTTCTTT. Its translation: CASRMSDTGRGKAFF.

This clonotype was observed at least ten times. The chain links TRBV19 to TRBJ2-7, with a weak D call TRBD2 (6 bases). CDR1 is LNHDA and CDR2 is SQIVND in the germline V gene (reference sequence). This CDR3 has 15 residues. Trimming took off 4 bases at V and 4 bases at J, with 17 bases between the two ends. The CDR3 loop reads CASSSPRDSNYEQYF. CDR3 bases: TGTGCCAGTAGTAGCCCACGGGACTCCAATTACGAGCAGTACTTC.

This clonotype appeared a few times. The chain links TRBV30 to TRBJ1-3, with D unclear. The ends were cut back, 5 bases at V and 2 bases at J, with 13 bases in the middle. Germline CDR1 reads GTSNPN; CDR2 reads SVGIG (reference sequence). CDR3 length equals 14 residues. The CDR3 here is CAWERVMPGNTIYF. The CDR3 region has the DNA TGTGCCTGGGAGAGGGTGATGCCTGGAAACACCATATATTTT.

The genes are TRBV28 and TRBJ2-7, with a weak D call TRBD2 (6 bases). Germline CDR1 and CDR2: MDHEN and SYDVKM. The CDR3 spans 14 residues. Trimming took off 2 bases at V and 6 bases at J, with 14 bases between the two ends. The CDR3 loop reads CASSLRLVVAEQYF. The CDR3 coding sequence is TGTGCCAGCAGTTTAAGACTAGTGGTTGCCGAGCAGTACTTC.

This clonotype was recorded at least ten times. The chain recombines TRBV7-9 with TRBJ1-1, with 8 bases fitting TRBD1. The CDR3 is made up of 16 amino acids. J lost 0 bases, V lost 3 bases, and 6 bases had no gene match. Looked up from germline, CDR1 is SEHNR and CDR2 is FQNEAQ (reference sequence). The CDR3, as DNA: TGTGCCAGCAGCTTCGACAGGGGCGCAATGAACACTGAAGCTTTCTTT. It yields the protein CASSFDRGAMNTEAFF.